The clone carrying this T cell receptor (beta chain) was seen a single time. The antigen is unknown. V was clipped by 4 bases and J by 5 bases; unmatched bases: 21. This CDR3 has 20 residues. This sample is drawn from a study of graft-versus-host responses after intestinal transplantation. Profiling relied on immunoSEQ multiplex PCR, and the TCRdb table lists in-frame clones only, not all of them. The sample gives about 97,000 clones, approximately 92% of which show up once; about 15% is in the top ten. Findings and limits, study-wide: GvH clonotypes were identified within recipient marrow, with a subset emerging first in ileum or blood.

The rearrangement links TRBV6-7 to TRBJ2-5; 11 bases are shared with TRBD2. TRBV6-7 is filed as an ORF, its function uncertain. This material consisted of PBMCs, taken about 450 days after intestinal transplant. The source of this sequence is a human patient who received an intestinal transplant, so some T cells may come from the graft donor. DNA of the CDR3: TGTGCCAGCAGTTCCGACTCGGTGGCTAGCGGGGGGCCGTTCCAGGAGACCCAGTACTTC. Encoded protein: CASSSDSVASGGPFQETQYF.